Listed here is a single TCR beta chain. The data are from a study of OX40 agonist ivuxolimab in advanced cancers. Study summary: The patients received agonistic anti-OX40 (CD134) antibody ivuxolimab. Dose-escalation patients had hepatocellular carcinoma, melanoma, renal cell or head and neck cancer. Partial responses, seen in three patients, involved one hepatocellular carcinoma and two cutaneous melanomas.

The investigators sampled blood at baseline, at cycle 4 day 1, and at cycle 7 day 1. TCRdb keeps only in-frame clones here, not all; method: immunoSEQ multiplex PCR. The sample lists about 61,000 clones, roughly four fifths occurring once. The receptor comes from an adult with an advanced solid tumor such as melanoma, head and neck, liver or kidney cancer. This sample comprised CD4+ or CD8+ T cells sorted from blood, obtained in a trial of the OX40 agonist ivuxolimab.

As DNA, the CDR3 is TGTGCCACTGCGACCCTCGGGGAGGGGGGCTCTGGAAACACCATATATTTT. It is translated as CATATLGEGGSGNTIYF. The chain has TRBV21-1 and TRBJ1-3. TRBV21-1 is described as a pseudogene. The CDR3 is made up of 17 amino acids.